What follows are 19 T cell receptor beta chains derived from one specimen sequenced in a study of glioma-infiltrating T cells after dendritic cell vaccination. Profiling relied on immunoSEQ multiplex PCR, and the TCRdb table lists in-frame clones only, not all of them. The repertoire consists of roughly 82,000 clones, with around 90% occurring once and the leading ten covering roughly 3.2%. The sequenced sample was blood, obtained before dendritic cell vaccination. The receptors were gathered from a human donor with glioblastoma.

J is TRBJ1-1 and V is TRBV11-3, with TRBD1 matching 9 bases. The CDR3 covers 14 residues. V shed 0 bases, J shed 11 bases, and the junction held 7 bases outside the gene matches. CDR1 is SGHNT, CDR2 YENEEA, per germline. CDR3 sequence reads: CASSLDRDREEAFF. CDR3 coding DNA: TGTGCCAGCAGCTTAGACCGGGACAGGGAGGAGGCTTTCTTT.

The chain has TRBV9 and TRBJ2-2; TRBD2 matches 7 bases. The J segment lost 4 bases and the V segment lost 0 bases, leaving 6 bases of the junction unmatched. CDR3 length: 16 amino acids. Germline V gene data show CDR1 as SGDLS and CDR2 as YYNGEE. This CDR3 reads CASSVGGGGTTGELFF. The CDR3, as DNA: TGTGCCAGCAGCGTAGGGGGGGGAGGAACCACCGGGGAGCTGTTTTTT.

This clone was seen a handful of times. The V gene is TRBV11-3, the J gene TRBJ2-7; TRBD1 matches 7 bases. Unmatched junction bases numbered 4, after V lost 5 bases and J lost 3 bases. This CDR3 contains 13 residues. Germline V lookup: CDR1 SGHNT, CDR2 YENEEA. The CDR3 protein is CASSPGQSYEQYF. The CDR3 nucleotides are TGTGCCAGCAGCCCGGGACAGAGCTACGAGCAGTACTTC.

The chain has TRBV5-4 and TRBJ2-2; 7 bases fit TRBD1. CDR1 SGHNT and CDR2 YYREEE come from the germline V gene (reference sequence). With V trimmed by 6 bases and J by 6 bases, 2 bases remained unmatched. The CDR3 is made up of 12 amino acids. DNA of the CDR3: TGTGCCAGCAACCAGGGGGCCGGGGAGCTGTTTTTT. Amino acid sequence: CASNQGAGELFF.

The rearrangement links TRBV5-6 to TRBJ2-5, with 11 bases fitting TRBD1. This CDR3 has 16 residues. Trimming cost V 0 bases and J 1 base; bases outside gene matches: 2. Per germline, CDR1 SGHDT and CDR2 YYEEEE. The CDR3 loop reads CASSLVGTGGQETQYF. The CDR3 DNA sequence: TGTGCCAGCAGCTTGGTAGGGACAGGGGGCCAAGAGACCCAGTACTTC.

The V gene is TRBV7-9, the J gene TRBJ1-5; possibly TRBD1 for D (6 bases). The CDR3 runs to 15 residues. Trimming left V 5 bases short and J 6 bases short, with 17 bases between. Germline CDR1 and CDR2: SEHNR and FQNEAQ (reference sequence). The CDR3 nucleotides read TGTGCCAGCAGCCCACAGGGCCATGGGATTCAGCCCCAGCATTTT. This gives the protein CASSPQGHGIQPQHF.

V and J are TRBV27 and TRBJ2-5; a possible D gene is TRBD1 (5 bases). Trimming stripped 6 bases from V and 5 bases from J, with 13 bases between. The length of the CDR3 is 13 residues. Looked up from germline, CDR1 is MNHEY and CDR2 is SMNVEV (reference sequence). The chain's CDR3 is CASRKGKSETQYF. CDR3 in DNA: TGTGCCAGCAGGAAGGGGAAGAGCGAGACCCAGTACTTC.

CDR3 coding DNA: TGTGCCAGCAGCTTAGGACCCGGGACAGACTATGGCTACACCTTC. Translation: CASSLGPGTDYGYTF. V gene TRBV7-2 combines with J gene TRBJ1-2, with TRBD1 matching 7 bases. The CDR3 is 15 residues long. Germline CDR1 reads SGHTA; CDR2 reads FQGNSA. V lost 1 base to trimming and J lost 3 bases; unmatched junction nucleotides: 5.

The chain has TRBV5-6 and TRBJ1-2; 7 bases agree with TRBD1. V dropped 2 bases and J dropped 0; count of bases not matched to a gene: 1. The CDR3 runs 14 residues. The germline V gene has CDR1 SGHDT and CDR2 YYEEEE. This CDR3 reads CASSLQGTNYGYTF. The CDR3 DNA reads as TGTGCCAGCAGCTTACAGGGGACTAACTATGGCTACACCTTC.

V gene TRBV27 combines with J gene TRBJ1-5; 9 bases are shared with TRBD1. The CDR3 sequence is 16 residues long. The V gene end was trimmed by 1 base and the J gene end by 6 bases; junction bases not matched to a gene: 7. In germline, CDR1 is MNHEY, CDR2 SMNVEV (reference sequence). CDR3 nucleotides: TGTGCCAGCAGTTTATTTAGCGGGACAGGGCTTCAGCCCCAGCATTTT. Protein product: CASSLFSGTGLQPQHF.

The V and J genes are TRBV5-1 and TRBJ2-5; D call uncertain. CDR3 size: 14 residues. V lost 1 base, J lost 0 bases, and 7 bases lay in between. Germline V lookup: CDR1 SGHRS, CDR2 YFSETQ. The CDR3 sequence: CASSLQAYQETQYF. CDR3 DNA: TGCGCCAGCAGCTTGCAGGCGTACCAAGAGACCCAGTACTTC.

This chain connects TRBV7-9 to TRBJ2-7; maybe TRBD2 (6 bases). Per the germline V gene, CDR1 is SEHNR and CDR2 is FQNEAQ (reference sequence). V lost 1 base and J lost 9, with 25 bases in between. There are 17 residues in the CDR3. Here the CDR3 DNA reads TGTGCCAGCAGCTTAGATCAGCTCGGGACGGGAGCGGGTATGCAGTACTTC. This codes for CASSLDQLGTGAGMQYF.

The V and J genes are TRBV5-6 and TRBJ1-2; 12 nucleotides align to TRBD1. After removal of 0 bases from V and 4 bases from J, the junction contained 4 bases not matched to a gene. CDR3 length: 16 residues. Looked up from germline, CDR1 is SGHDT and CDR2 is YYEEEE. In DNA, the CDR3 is TGTGCCAGCAGCTTGGGGGACAGGGGGCGGCTCTATGGCTACACCTTC. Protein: CASSLGDRGRLYGYTF.

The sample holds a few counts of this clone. Here the CDR3 reads CASSAGQGDTGELFF. CDR3 sequence (DNA): TGCGCCAGCAGCGCGGGACAGGGAGACACCGGGGAGCTGTTTTTT. This chain connects TRBV5-1 to TRBJ2-2; 9 bases are shared with TRBD1. Germline V lookup: CDR1 SGHRS, CDR2 YFSETQ. The CDR3 covers 15 residues. Trimming took 4 bases from V and 3 from J; bases not matched to a gene: 4.

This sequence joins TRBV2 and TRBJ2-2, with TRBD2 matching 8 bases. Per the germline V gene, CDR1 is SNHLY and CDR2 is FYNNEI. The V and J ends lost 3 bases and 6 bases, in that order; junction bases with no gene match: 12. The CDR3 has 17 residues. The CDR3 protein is CASSDFSGEGGAGELFF. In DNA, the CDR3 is TGTGCCAGCAGTGATTTTAGCGGGGAGGGGGGCGCCGGGGAGCTGTTTTTT.

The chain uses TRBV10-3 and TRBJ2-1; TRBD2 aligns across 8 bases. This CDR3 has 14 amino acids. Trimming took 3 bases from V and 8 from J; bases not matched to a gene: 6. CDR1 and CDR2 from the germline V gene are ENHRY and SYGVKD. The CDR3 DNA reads TGTGCCATCAGTGACCGGGAGGGAGGGGATGAGCAGTTCTTC. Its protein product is CAISDREGGDEQFF.

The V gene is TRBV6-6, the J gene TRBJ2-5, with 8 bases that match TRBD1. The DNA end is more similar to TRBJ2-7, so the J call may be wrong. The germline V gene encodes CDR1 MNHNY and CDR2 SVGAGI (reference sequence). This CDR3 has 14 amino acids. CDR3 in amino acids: CASSSLQGGYEQYF. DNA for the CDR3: TGTGCCAGCAGTTCCCTACAGGGGGGCTACGAGCAGTACTTC.

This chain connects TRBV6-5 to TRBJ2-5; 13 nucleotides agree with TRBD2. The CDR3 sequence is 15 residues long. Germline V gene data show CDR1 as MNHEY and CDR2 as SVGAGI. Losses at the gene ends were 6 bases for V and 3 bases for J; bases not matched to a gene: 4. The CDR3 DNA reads TGTGCCAGCAGCCGACTAGCGGGGGGTAAAGAGACCCAGTACTTC. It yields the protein CASSRLAGGKETQYF.

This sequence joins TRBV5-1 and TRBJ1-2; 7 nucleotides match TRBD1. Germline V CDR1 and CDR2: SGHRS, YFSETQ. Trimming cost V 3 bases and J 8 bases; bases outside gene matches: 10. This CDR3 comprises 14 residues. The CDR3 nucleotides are TGCGCCAGCAGCTGGGACAGTCAGACTTGGGGCTACACCTTC. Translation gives CASSWDSQTWGYTF.